This T cell receptor (beta chain) emerged from a study of blood T cell repertoires in COVID-19. Across the study: The cDNA or gDNA used as material had been derived from T cells, B-cell-depleted T cells, or PBMCs.

This clone was observed a handful of times. Trimming left V 6 bases short and J 14 bases short, with 23 bases between. Germline CDR1 reads MDHEN; CDR2 reads SYDVKM. The CDR3 is 15 amino acids. Membership in each cohort depended on participant-reported clinical history. Those designated as exposed participants met a COVID-19 case within 2 weeks before study entry. In the original processing: Amplification from reference gene primers served as the basis for estimated nucleated cell counts. The protocol was immunoSEQ multiplex PCR, while the TCRdb copy is restricted to in-frame clones and leaves out a portion. V and J calls and clone size are as listed in that table; D and trimming were resolved from the DNA. The sample records 350,000 to 500,000 clones, roughly 88% being singletons.

Sequenced: PBMCs or T cells enriched from blood (not recorded which). The receptor was isolated from a woman aged 18 to 35 who had been exposed to COVID-19. The rearrangement uses TRBV28 and TRBJ1-6; D unclear. CDR3 sequence reads: CASRLMNGVAWTLHF. The CDR3 coding sequence is TGTGCCAGCAGATTAATGAACGGAGTGGCCTGGACCCTCCACTTT. Together with reference TRBV28 and TRBJ1-6, the CDR3 gives the full variable domain: DVKVTQSSRYLVKRTGEKVFLECVQDMDHENMFWYRQDPGLGLRLIYFSYDVKMKEKGDIPEGYSVSREKKERFSLILESASTNQTSMYLCASRLMNGVAWTLHFGNGTRLTVT.